This TCR beta chain was observed in a study of blood T cell repertoires in COVID-19. Study context: Researchers got acute and convalescent COVID-19 samples from the United States, Italy and Spain. PBMCs, B-cell-depleted T cells, or T cells provided the cDNA or gDNA that made up the material.

Per the original data handling: From reference gene primer amplification, estimates of nucleated cell counts were derived. TCRdb's table, derived via immunoSEQ multiplex PCR, lists solely in-frame clones and lacks some. The DNA was the basis for D and trimming; V, J and clone size are from that table. The sample lists some 69,000 clones, about 92% seen once, with about 1.3% in the top ten. The receptor was isolated from a man aged 60 to 75 with acute or convalescent COVID-19. Sequencing was performed on peripheral blood.

The CDR3 DNA reads TGTGCCAGTGGACCGGACGGGATTAGCACTGAAGCTTTCTTT. Amino acid sequence: CASGPDGISTEAFF. The chain is built from TRBV19 and TRBJ1-1; D is ambiguous. This CDR3 is built from 14 residues. Germline values: CDR1 LNHDA, CDR2 SQIVND (reference sequence). Trimming shortened V by 8 bases and J by 4 bases, and 17 bases separated the two germline ends.